Each of the 8 T cell receptor beta chains below was sequenced from the same sample in a study of patients and donors after allogeneic stem cell transplantation. TCRdb re-analysed the RT-PCR reads in MiXCR, keeping a single row per CDR3 protein. The table lists hundreds of thousands of distinct CDR3 sequences, 16% of them singletons. Input material: blood, either unsorted or a sorted T cell fraction (not recorded which). The receptors were sampled from a human donor who was either an allogeneic HSCT recipient or a stem cell or donor lymphocyte infusion donor (not recorded which). It is not recorded whose cells these are; they may come from a transplant donor.

The J gene is TRBJ2-2, the V gene TRBV20-1, with 7 nucleotides matching TRBD1. The CDR3 runs to 15 residues. The germline CDR1 and CDR2 sequences are DFQATT and SNEGSKA (reference sequence). The CDR3 DNA reads as TGCAGATGTAGAAGGGGACAGACGAACACCGGGGAGCTGTTTTTT. This sequence encodes CRCRRGQTNTGELFF.

The rearrangement joins TRBV20-1 to TRBJ2-5; 8 nucleotides line up with TRBD2. The CDR3 sequence is 15 residues long. CDR1 is DFQATT and CDR2 is SNEGSKA in the germline V gene (reference sequence). V was pared by 0 bases and J by 5 bases, with 8 bases of the junction left unmatched. The CDR3 loop reads CSARELAGGTETQYF. DNA of the CDR3: TGCAGTGCTAGAGAGCTGGCGGGAGGAACGGAGACCCAGTACTTC.

The V and J genes are TRBV24-1 and TRBJ2-7; D call uncertain. The germline V gene encodes CDR1 KGHDR and CDR2 SFDVKD. Trimming removed 3 bases from V and 2 bases from J, with 10 bases in between. The CDR3 extends over 14 amino acids. The CDR3 is CATSDPTVAYEQYF. DNA for the CDR3: TGTGCCACCAGTGATCCTACAGTAGCCTACGAGCAGTACTTC.

This chain uses TRBV20-1 with TRBJ2-2; D might be TRBD1 (6 bases). Per germline, CDR1 DFQATT and CDR2 SNEGSKA (reference sequence). The CDR3 consists of 13 residues. V lost 3 bases and J 7 bases, leaving 12 bases between the germline ends. The CDR3 protein is CSASFGGHGELFF. CDR3 in DNA: TGCAGTGCTAGTTTTGGGGGACACGGGGAGCTGTTTTTT.

This clonotype was found a few times. The V and J genes are TRBV3-1 and TRBJ2-7; TRBD2 aligns across 7 bases. The length of the CDR3 is 15 residues. The germline V gene encodes CDR1 LGHDT and CDR2 YNNKEL (reference sequence). Losses at the gene ends were 4 bases for V and 2 bases for J; bases not matched to a gene: 8. The CDR3 region has the DNA TGTGCCAGCAGCCCGTCAACCGGGAGGCCCTACGAGCAGTACTTC. Its translation is CASSPSTGRPYEQYF.

The V and J genes are TRBV20-1 and TRBJ1-4; D is ambiguous. Germline CDR1 and CDR2: DFQATT and SNEGSKA (reference sequence). V lost 5 bases and J 3 bases, leaving 13 bases between the germline ends. The CDR3 has 14 residues. This CDR3 is CSASPAGSNEKLFF. CDR3 bases: TGCAGTGCTTCCCCGGCGGGATCTAATGAAAAACTGTTTTTT.

This clonotype has only a few counts. The gene calls are TRBV29-1 and TRBJ1-1; D remains ambiguous. From germline, CDR1 is SQVTM and CDR2 ANQGSEA. The CDR3 has 10 amino acids. V was clipped by 6 bases and J by 2 bases, with 4 bases between them. The CDR3 loop reads CSVFNTEAFF. The CDR3 nucleotides read TGCAGCGTATTTAACACTGAAGCTTTCTTT.

This clonotype was counted a few times. The chain recombines TRBV6-1 with TRBJ2-7; D possibly corresponds to TRBD1 (5 bases). Between the trimmed V and J ends, which lost 6 bases and 3 bases, there was a span of 15 bases. Germline CDR1 is MNHNS and CDR2 is SASEGT. CDR3 size: 14 residues. The CDR3 region is CASRPIDRRYEQYF. CDR3 nucleotide sequence: TGTGCCAGCAGACCTATCGACAGACGCTACGAGCAGTACTTC.